These 26 T cell receptor beta chains share one sample of origin, sequenced in a study of blood T cell repertoires in COVID-19. This table comes from immunoSEQ multiplex PCR, and its TCRdb copy is limited to in-frame clones, with some not included. The sample comprises approximately 150,000 clones, under 90% of which are singletons, and less than 20% rests with the top ten. The material sequenced was peripheral blood. The receptors here all came from a woman aged 80 or over with acute or convalescent COVID-19.

V is TRBV7-9 and J is TRBJ1-2; 7 positions match TRBD1. The germline V gene encodes CDR1 SEHNR and CDR2 FQNEAQ (reference sequence). The trim removed 5 bases at V and 6 bases at J, leaving 15 bases unmatched. This CDR3 has 16 residues. This CDR3 is CASSERTGATEDGYTF. CDR3 nucleotide sequence: TGTGCCAGCAGCGAACGGACAGGAGCCACCGAGGATGGCTACACCTTC. The full variable domain, rest sourced from reference TRBV7-9 and TRBJ1-2, is DTGVSQNPRHKITKRGQNVTFRCDPISEHNRLYWYRQTLGQGPEFLTYFQNEAQLEKSRLLSDRFSAERPKGSFSTLEIQRTEQGDSAMYLCASSERTGATEDGYTFGSGTRLTVV.

Here the CDR3 reads CASSLEETQYF. The CDR3, as DNA: TGTGCCAGCAGTCTAGAGGAGACCCAGTACTTC. J is TRBJ2-5 and V is TRBV28, with no clear D. The V gene's germline CDR1 is MDHEN and CDR2 SYDVKM. The CDR3 totals 11 residues. Trimming shortened V by 5 bases and J by 5 bases, and 6 bases separated the two germline ends.

The table lists this clone with many counts. The chain is built from TRBV18 and TRBJ2-3; TRBD2 is a possible D gene (6 bases). V was clipped by 3 bases and J by 13 bases, with 11 bases between them. Germline CDR1 KGHSH, CDR2 LQKENI. This CDR3 has 11 amino acids. CDR3 in DNA: TGTGCCAGCTCACCGGGACGGAGGGAGTATTTT. Its translation: CASSPGRREYF.

This chain joins TRBV29-1 and TRBJ1-1; weak D call: TRBD1 (5 bases). CDR1 and CDR2 (germline): SQVTM, ANQGSEA. Trimming shortened V by 7 bases and J by 4 bases, and 13 bases separated the two germline ends. This CDR3 is built from 12 residues. CDR3 loop: CSARGTGTEAFF. In DNA, the CDR3 is TGCAGCGCAAGGGGTACGGGCACTGAAGCTTTCTTT.

This chain links TRBV4-1 with TRBJ2-7; a weak D match, TRBD1 (6 bases). The germline V and J ends were trimmed by 6 bases and 3 bases, with 15 bases remaining between them. The germline V gene encodes CDR1 MGHRA and CDR2 YSYEKL. The CDR3 consists of 14 residues. The CDR3 is CASSHQGKGYEQYF. CDR3 in DNA: TGCGCCAGCAGTCATCAGGGGAAGGGCTACGAGCAGTACTTC.

The chain is built from TRBV13 and TRBJ2-1; a weak D match, TRBD1 (5 bases). The CDR3 length is 14 residues. Per germline, CDR1 PRHDT and CDR2 FYEKMQ (reference sequence). V was shortened by 1 base and J by 2 bases, with 6 bases between the two germline ends. CDR3 loop: CASSLETAYNEQFF. CDR3 coding DNA: TGTGCCAGCAGCTTAGAGACAGCCTACAATGAGCAGTTCTTC.

CDR3 residues: CASRPQGGNYGYTF. The CDR3 nucleotides are TGTGCCAGTAGGCCACAGGGGGGGAACTATGGCTACACCTTC. V and J are TRBV19 and TRBJ1-2; 8 nucleotides line up with TRBD1. CDR3 size: 14 residues. CDR1 LNHDA and CDR2 SQIVND come from the germline V gene (reference sequence). V shed 6 bases, J shed 2 bases, and the junction held 5 bases outside the gene matches.

In its sample, this clone was seen once. The chain couples TRBV19 to TRBJ2-3; 12 bases match TRBD2. The V gene end was trimmed by 3 bases and the J gene end by 2 bases; junction bases not matched to a gene: 6. CDR1 is LNHDA and CDR2 is SQIVND in the germline V gene (reference sequence). The CDR3 extends over 17 amino acids. The CDR3 reads CASSMGTSGFYTDTQYF. CDR3 nucleotides: TGTGCCAGTAGTATGGGGACTAGCGGGTTTTACACAGATACGCAGTATTTT.

The sample holds a few counts of this clone. The chain carries TRBV5-5 and TRBJ1-1, with D perhaps TRBD1 (5 bases). Deletions cut 5 bases from V and 7 bases from J, with 9 bases between. The CDR3 totals 11 residues. CDR1 and CDR2 from the germline V gene are SGHKS and YYEKEE (reference sequence). CDR3 in amino acids: CASRGPGEAFF. Here the CDR3 DNA reads TGTGCCAGCAGGGGGCCCGGTGAAGCTTTCTTT. Combining the CDR3 with reference TRBV5-5 and TRBJ1-1 gives the whole variable domain DAGVTQSPTHLIKTRGQQVTLRCSPISGHKSVSWYQQVLGQGPQFIFQYYEKEERGRGNFPDRFSARQFPNYSSELNVNALLLGDSALYLCASRGPGEAFFGQGTRLTVV.

The chain joins TRBV6-5 to TRBJ1-5; 7 bases line up with TRBD1. CDR1 is MNHEY and CDR2 is SVGAGI in the germline V gene. This CDR3 spans 13 amino acids. V was clipped by 7 bases and J by 3 bases; unmatched bases: 3. CDR3 residues: CASKTGLNQPQHF. The CDR3 DNA reads as TGTGCCAGCAAGACAGGGCTCAATCAGCCCCAGCATTTT.

J is TRBJ1-4 and V is TRBV15; TRBD1 matches at 9 bases. The CDR3 loop spans 15 amino acids. In germline, CDR1 is LNHNV, CDR2 YYDKDF (reference sequence). J lost 6 bases, V lost 3 bases, and 5 bases had no gene match. The CDR3 is CATSRSGTGYEKLFF. The CDR3 DNA reads TGTGCCACCAGCAGGAGCGGGACAGGGTATGAAAAACTGTTTTTT. The full variable domain, in which reference TRBV15 and TRBJ1-4 provide the parts outside the CDR3, is DAMVIQNPRYQVTQFGKPVTLSCSQTLNHNVMYWYQQKSSQAPKLLFHYYDKDFNNEADTPDNFQSRRPNTSFCFLDIRSPGLGDTAMYLCATSRSGTGYEKLFFGSGTQLSVL.

This sequence joins TRBV7-2 and TRBJ2-3; D may be TRBD2 (5 bases). The germline V and J ends were trimmed by 3 bases and 1 base, with 8 bases remaining between them. The CDR3 has 14 residues. The V gene's germline CDR1 is SGHTA and CDR2 FQGNSA. The CDR3 DNA follows: TGTGCCAGCAGCTTGTGGCGGGGCACAGATACGCAGTATTTT. Its protein product is CASSLWRGTDTQYF.

The chain joins TRBV6-1 to TRBJ2-2; no definite D call. This CDR3 spans 14 amino acids. The V end was cut by 2 bases, the J end by 5 bases, with 9 bases between. From germline, CDR1 is MNHNS and CDR2 SASEGT. The CDR3 nucleotides are TGTGCCAGCAGTGAACCTCCGGGTACCGGGGAGCTGTTTTTT. It codes for CASSEPPGTGELFF.

This chain links TRBV29-1 with TRBJ1-6, with D perhaps matching TRBD1 (5 bases). The germline V gene encodes CDR1 SQVTM and CDR2 ANQGSEA. V gave up 5 bases and J gave up 7 bases, with 18 bases separating them. The length of the CDR3 is 15 residues. The CDR3 sequence: CSVRIQGPGNSPLHF. Written as DNA, the CDR3 is TGCAGCGTTCGAATTCAGGGTCCAGGGAATTCACCCCTCCACTTT.

The chain combines TRBV10-3 with TRBJ1-1, with D maybe TRBD1 (6 bases). The CDR3 is 15 amino acids. The germline CDR1 and CDR2 sequences are ENHRY and SYGVKD. V was pared by 0 bases and J by 5 bases, with 13 bases between. In DNA form, the CDR3 reads TGTGCCATCAGTGAGTCGGCTGGGGGCGGGACTGAAGCTTTCTTT. This sequence encodes CAISESAGGGTEAFF.

This clone was seen a few times. This chain uses TRBV10-3 with TRBJ2-7; no definite D call. This CDR3 region has 17 residues. V gave up 2 bases and J gave up 2 bases, with 19 bases separating them. CDR1 is ENHRY, CDR2 SYGVKD, per germline. The CDR3 bases are TGTGCCATCAGTGAGGAATTAGTGGGCCGTAAAGCCTACGAGCAGTACTTC. Translated: CAISEELVGRKAYEQYF.

This chain joins TRBV10-3 and TRBJ1-5; 12 nucleotides agree with TRBD1. With V trimmed by 5 bases and J by 4 bases, 9 bases remained unmatched. Germline values: CDR1 ENHRY, CDR2 SYGVKD. The length of the CDR3 is 17 residues. The CDR3 reads CAISRSGDRGLNQPQHF. In DNA form, the CDR3 reads TGTGCCATCAGTCGATCCGGGGACAGGGGGCTGAATCAGCCCCAGCATTTT.

The V and J genes are TRBV30 and TRBJ1-4; no reliable D call. The germline V gene encodes CDR1 GTSNPN and CDR2 SVGIG (reference sequence). V lost 2 bases, J lost 8 bases, and 15 bases lay in between. The CDR3 has 14 residues. As DNA, the CDR3 is TGTGCCTGGAGTCCTACAGACAAAAGGGAAAAACTGTTTTTT. Amino acid sequence: CAWSPTDKREKLFF.

V usage is TRBV15 and J usage is TRBJ2-7, with D perhaps matching TRBD1 (6 bases). The germline V gene encodes CDR1 LNHNV and CDR2 YYDKDF (reference sequence). Trimming stripped 4 bases from V and 0 bases from J, with 16 bases between. The CDR3 runs to 16 residues. CDR3 coding DNA: TGTGCCACCAGCACCCAGACAGGATTCAGCTCCTACGAGCAGTACTTC. Translated: CATSTQTGFSSYEQYF.

The chain couples TRBV25-1 to TRBJ1-1; D perhaps matches TRBD1 (6 bases). There are 17 residues in the CDR3. Germline assignment: CDR1 MGHDK and CDR2 SYGVNS. With 0 bases removed from V and 4 bases from J, the gap between germline ends came to 18 bases. The CDR3 sequence: CASSEYFGPGHFTEAFF. CDR3 DNA sequence: TGTGCCAGCAGTGAATATTTTGGGCCGGGACATTTCACTGAAGCTTTCTTT.

This chain joins TRBV3-1 (or the pseudogene TRBV3-2) and TRBJ1-5; TRBD1 matches 11 bases. The CDR3 is 15 residues long. J gave up 6 bases and V 1 base, and 2 bases lay outside the gene matches. The germline CDR1 and CDR2 sequences are LGHDT and YNNKEL (reference sequence). The chain's CDR3 is CASSQGTGGFQPQHF. In DNA form, the CDR3 reads TGTGCCAGCAGCCAAGGGACAGGGGGCTTTCAGCCCCAGCATTTT.

Here the CDR3 reads CASSFTSRNQPQHF. In DNA form, the CDR3 reads TGTGCCAGCAGTTTTACGAGTCGTAATCAGCCCCAGCATTTT. The chain joins TRBV28 to TRBJ1-5, with D unresolved. The CDR3 totals 14 residues. V gave up 3 bases and J gave up 4 bases, with 10 bases separating them. The germline gives CDR1 MDHEN, CDR2 SYDVKM. Looking up the rest from reference TRBV28 and TRBJ1-5 gives the full variable domain: DVKVTQSSRYLVKRTGEKVFLECVQDMDHENMFWYRQDPGLGLRLIYFSYDVKMKEKGDIPEGYSVSREKKERFSLILESASTNQTSMYLCASSFTSRNQPQHFGDGTRLSIL.

This rearrangement joins TRBV6-5 to TRBJ2-5; D uncertain. This CDR3 is 15 amino acids long. Per germline, CDR1 MNHEY and CDR2 SVGAGI. Trimming took off 4 bases at V and 4 bases at J, with 16 bases between the two ends. CDR3 nucleotides: TGTGCCAGCAGTTTCCGGCCCCCACCGGGAGAGACCCAGTACTTC. Amino acids: CASSFRPPPGETQYF.

This clone has just one count. The V and J genes are TRBV24-1 and TRBJ2-3, with D perhaps TRBD1 (6 bases). The CDR3 length is 16 residues. Trimming shortened V by 1 base and J by 0 bases, and 10 bases separated the two germline ends. Germline V gene sequence: CDR1 KGHDR, CDR2 SFDVKD. CDR3 in amino acids: CATSDFGTTSTDTQYF. The CDR3 nucleotides are TGTGCCACCAGTGATTTCGGGACAACTAGCACAGATACGCAGTATTTT.

The chain recombines TRBV4-1 with TRBJ2-1; D is unclear. Trimming took off 2 bases at V and 0 bases at J, with 11 bases between the two ends. This CDR3 contains 16 residues. From germline, CDR1 is MGHRA and CDR2 YSYEKL. The CDR3: CASSQILSSSYNEQFF. Here the CDR3 DNA reads TGCGCCAGCAGCCAAATTCTATCGAGCTCCTACAATGAGCAGTTCTTC.

This clone is a singleton in its sample. This chain uses TRBV7-2 with TRBJ2-7, with a tentative D call TRBD1 (6 bases). This CDR3 is built from 14 residues. The V end lost 3 bases, the J end lost 7 bases, and 16 bases lay between the germline ends. The germline V gene encodes CDR1 SGHTA and CDR2 FQGNSA. CDR3 coding DNA: TGTGCCAGCAGCTTCCAGGGGACCCGCGGAGAGCAGTACTTC. Translating gives CASSFQGTRGEQYF.